This record looks at one TCR beta chain sequence and its context. The data derive from a study of blood T cell repertoires in COVID-19. In the study overall: Sources were T cells, B-cell-depleted T cells, or PBMCs; the material itself was cDNA or gDNA.

V shed 5 bases and J 2 bases; nucleotides not matched to a gene: 7. This CDR3 region has 15 residues. CDR1 is MNHEY, CDR2 SMNVEV, per germline (reference sequence). Authors' processing steps: For nucleated cells, counts were estimated from reference gene primer amplification. Generated by immunoSEQ multiplex PCR, the TCRdb table keeps only in-frame clones and is missing some. That table supplies the V and J calls and clone size; D and trimming were determined from the DNA. The table lists more than 300,000 clones, 70% to 90% of them singletons. What the recovered Cohort 3 donors had was two negative PCRs, clearance, or symptom resolution.

The sequencing input was PBMCs or T cells enriched from blood (not recorded which). The chain carries TRBV27 and TRBJ1-2; TRBD1 matches at 8 bases. The TCR comes from a woman in her thirties who had recovered from COVID-19. The CDR3 here is CASSPTRTGNYGYTF. The CDR3 DNA is TGTGCCAGCAGTCCCACCCGGACAGGGAACTATGGCTACACCTTC.